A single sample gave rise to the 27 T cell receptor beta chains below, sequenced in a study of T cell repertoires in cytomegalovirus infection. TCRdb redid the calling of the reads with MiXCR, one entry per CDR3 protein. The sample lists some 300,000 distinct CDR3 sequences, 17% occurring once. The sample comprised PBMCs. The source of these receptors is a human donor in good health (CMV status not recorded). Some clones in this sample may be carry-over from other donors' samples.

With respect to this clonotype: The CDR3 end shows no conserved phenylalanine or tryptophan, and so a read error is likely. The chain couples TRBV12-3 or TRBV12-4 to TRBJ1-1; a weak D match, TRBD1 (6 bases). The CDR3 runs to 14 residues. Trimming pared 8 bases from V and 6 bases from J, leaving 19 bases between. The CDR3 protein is CASQRGGDIAEAFI. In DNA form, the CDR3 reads TGTGCCAGCCAACGGGGGGGCGATATCGCTGAAGCTTTCATT.

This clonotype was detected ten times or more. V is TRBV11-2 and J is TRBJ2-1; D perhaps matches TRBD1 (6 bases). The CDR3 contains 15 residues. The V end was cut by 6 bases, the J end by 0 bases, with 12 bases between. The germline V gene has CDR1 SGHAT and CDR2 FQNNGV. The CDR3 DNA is TGTGCCAGCAGGCAGGGGTGGAGCTCCTACAATGAGCAGTTCTTC. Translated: CASRQGWSSYNEQFF.

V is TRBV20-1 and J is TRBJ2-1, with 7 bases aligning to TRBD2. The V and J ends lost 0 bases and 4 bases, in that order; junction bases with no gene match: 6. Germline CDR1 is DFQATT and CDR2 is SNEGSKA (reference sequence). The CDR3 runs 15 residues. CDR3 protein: CSAREVSGVYNEQFF. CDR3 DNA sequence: TGCAGTGCTAGAGAAGTGAGCGGGGTTTACAATGAGCAGTTCTTC.

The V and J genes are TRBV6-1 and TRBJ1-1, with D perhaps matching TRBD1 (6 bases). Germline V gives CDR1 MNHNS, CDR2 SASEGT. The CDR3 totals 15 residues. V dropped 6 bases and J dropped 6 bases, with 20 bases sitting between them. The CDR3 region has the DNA TGTGCCAGCAGCCTTAACGCTCACAGGGAGGCTGAAGCTTTCTTT. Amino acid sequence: CASSLNAHREAEAFF.

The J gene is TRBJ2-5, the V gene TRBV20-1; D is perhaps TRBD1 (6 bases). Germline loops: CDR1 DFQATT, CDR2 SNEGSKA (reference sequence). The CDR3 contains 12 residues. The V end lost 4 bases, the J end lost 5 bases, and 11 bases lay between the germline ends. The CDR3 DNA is TGCAGTGCTATTCAGGGGTCGGAGACCCAGTACTTC. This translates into CSAIQGSETQYF.

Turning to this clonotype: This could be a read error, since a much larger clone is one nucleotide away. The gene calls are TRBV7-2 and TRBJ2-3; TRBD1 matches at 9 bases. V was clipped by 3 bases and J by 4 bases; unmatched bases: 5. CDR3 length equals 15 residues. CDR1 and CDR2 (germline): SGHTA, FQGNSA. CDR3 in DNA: TGTGCCAGCAGCTTTTACACAGGGGGCGCAGATACGCAGTATTTT. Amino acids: CASSFYTGGADTQYF.

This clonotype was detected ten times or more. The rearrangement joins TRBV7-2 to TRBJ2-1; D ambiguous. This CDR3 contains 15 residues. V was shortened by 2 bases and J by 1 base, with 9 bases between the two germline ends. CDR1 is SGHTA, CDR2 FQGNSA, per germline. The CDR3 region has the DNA TGTGCCAGCAGCTTAATCCTGGGGTCCTACAATGAGCAGTTCTTC. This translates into CASSLILGSYNEQFF.

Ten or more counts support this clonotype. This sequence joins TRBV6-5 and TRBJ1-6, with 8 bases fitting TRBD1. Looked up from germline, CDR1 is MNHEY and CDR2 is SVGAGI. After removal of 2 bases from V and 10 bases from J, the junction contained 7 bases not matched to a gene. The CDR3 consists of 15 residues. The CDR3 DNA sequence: TGTGCCAGCAGTTACGAAGGCAGGGGGCGATCACCCCTCCACTTT. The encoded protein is CASSYEGRGRSPLHF.

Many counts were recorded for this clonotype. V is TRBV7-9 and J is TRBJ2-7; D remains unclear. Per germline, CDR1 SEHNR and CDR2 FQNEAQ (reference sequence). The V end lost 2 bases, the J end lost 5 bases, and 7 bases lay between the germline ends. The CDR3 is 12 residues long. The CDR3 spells CASSLTTHEQYF. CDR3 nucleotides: TGTGCCAGCAGCTTAACGACACACGAGCAGTACTTC.

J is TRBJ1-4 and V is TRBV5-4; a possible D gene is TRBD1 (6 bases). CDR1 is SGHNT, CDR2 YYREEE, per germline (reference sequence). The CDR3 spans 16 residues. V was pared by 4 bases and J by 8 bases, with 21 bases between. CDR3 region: CASSLGRDMGREKLFF. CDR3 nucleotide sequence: TGTGCCAGCAGCCTCGGAAGGGACATGGGTAGGGAAAAACTGTTTTTT.

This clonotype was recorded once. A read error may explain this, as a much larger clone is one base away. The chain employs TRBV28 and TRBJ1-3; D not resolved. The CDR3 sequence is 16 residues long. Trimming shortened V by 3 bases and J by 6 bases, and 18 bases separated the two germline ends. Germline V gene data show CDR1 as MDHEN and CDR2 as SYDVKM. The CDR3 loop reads CASSFAGDSTENTIYF. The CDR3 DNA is TGTGCCAGCAGTTTTGCAGGAGATTCTACTGAAAACACCATATATTTT.

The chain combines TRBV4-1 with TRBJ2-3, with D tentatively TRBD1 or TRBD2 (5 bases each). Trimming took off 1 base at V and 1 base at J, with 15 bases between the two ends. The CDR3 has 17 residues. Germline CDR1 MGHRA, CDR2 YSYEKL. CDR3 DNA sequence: TGCGCCAGCAGCCAAGGGGGGTCGTCTTCGGGCACAGATACGCAGTATTTT. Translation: CASSQGGSSSGTDTQYF.

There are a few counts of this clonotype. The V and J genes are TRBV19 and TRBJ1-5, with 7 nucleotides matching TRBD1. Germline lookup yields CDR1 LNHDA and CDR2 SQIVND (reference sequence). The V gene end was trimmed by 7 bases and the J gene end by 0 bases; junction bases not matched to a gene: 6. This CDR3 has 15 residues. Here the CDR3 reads CASMAGGDSNQPQHF. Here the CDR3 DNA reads TGTGCCAGTATGGCAGGGGGGGATAGCAATCAGCCCCAGCATTTT. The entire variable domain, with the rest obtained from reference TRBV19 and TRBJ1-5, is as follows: DGGITQSPKYLFRKEGQNVTLSCEQNLNHDAMYWYRQDPGQGLRLIYYSQIVNDFQKGDIAEGYSVSREKKESFPLTVTSAQKNPTAFYLCASMAGGDSNQPQHFGDGTRLSIL.

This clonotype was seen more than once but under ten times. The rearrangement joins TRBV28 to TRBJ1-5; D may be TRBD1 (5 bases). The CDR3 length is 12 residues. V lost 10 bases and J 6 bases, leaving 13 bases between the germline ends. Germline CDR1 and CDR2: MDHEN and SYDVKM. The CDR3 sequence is CATDWGPQPQHF. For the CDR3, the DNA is TGTGCCACCGATTGGGGACCTCAGCCCCAGCATTTT.

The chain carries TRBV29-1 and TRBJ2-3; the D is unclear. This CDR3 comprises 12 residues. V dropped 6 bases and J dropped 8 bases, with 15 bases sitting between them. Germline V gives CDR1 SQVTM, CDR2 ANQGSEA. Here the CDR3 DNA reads TGCAGCGTCCCCACGCCGCTAGGTACGCAGTATTTT. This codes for CSVPTPLGTQYF.

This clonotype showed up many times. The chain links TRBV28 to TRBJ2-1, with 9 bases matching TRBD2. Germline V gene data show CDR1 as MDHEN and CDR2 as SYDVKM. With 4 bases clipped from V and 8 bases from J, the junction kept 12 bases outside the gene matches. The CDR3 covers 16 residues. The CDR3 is CASSSGGGAWEHEQFF. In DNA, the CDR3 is TGTGCCAGCAGTTCAGGCGGGGGGGCGTGGGAACATGAGCAGTTCTTC.

The DNA for the CDR3 is TGCAGTGCTAGCCCGGAAAGCTCCTACAATGAGCAGTTCTTC. Its protein is CSASPESSYNEQFF. J is TRBJ2-1 and V is TRBV20-1; no clear D gene. CDR1 is DFQATT and CDR2 is SNEGSKA in the germline V gene (reference sequence). V lost 3 bases, J lost 0 bases, and 9 bases lay in between. The CDR3 extends over 14 amino acids.

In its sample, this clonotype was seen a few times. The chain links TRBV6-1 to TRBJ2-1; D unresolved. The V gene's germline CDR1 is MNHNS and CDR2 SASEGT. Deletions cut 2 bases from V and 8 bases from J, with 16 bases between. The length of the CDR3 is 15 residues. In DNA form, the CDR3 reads TGTGCCAGCAGTGAAACTCCCTACCCAAGGGATGAGCAGTTCTTC. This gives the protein CASSETPYPRDEQFF.

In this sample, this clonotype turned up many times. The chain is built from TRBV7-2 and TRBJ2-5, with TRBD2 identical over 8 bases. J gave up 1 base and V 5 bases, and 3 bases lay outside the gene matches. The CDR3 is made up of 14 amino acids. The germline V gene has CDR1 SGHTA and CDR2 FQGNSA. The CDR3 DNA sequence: TGTGCCAGCAGCCCGGGGGGGGGCCAAGAGACCCAGTACTTC. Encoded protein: CASSPGGGQETQYF.

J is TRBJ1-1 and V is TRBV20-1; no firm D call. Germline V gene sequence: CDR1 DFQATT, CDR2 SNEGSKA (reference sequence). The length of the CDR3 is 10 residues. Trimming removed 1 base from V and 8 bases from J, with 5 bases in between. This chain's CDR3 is CSARVFEAFF. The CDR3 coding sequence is TGCAGTGCTAGAGTCTTCGAAGCTTTCTTT.

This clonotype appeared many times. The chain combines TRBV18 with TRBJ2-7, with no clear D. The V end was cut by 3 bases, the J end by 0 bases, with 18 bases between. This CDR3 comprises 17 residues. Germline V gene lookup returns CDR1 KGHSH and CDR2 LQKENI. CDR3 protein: CASSPGATDPSSYEQYF. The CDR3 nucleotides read TGTGCCAGCTCACCTGGAGCGACGGACCCGAGCTCCTACGAGCAGTACTTC.

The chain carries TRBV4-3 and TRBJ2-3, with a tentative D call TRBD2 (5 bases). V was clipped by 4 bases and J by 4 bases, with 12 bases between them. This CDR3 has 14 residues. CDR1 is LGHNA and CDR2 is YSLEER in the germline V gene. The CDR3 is CASSRSAGADTQYF. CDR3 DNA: TGCGCCAGCAGCCGGTCCGCCGGGGCAGATACGCAGTATTTT.

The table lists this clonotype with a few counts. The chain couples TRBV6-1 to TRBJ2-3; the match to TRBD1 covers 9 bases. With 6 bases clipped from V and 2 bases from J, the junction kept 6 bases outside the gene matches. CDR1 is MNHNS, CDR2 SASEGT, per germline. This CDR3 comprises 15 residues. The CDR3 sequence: CASRPQGALTDTQYF. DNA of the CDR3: TGTGCCAGCAGACCACAGGGGGCTCTCACAGATACGCAGTATTTT.

CDR3 residues: CASRQGVGNSPLHF. CDR3 coding DNA: TGTGCCAGTCGACAGGGGGTAGGAAATTCACCCCTCCACTTT. The rearrangement uses TRBV2 and TRBJ1-6; 9 bases fit TRBD1. The CDR3 length is 14 residues. V lost 9 bases and J lost 7; bases outside the gene matches: 7. Germline CDR1 is SNHLY and CDR2 is FYNNEI.

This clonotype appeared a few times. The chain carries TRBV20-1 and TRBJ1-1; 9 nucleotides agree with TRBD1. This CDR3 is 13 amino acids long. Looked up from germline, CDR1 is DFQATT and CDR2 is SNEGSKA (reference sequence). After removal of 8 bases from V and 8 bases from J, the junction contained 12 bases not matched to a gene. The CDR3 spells CSLEKTGTGEAFF. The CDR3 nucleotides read TGCAGTCTTGAGAAGACGGGGACAGGGGAAGCTTTCTTT.

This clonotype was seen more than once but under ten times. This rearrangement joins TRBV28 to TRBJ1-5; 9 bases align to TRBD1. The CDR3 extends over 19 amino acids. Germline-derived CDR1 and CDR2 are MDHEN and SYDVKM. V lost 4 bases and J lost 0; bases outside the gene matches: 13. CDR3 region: CASSSIQGALRYSNQPQHF. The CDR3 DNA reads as TGTGCCAGCAGTTCGATACAGGGGGCCCTCAGATATAGCAATCAGCCCCAGCATTTT.

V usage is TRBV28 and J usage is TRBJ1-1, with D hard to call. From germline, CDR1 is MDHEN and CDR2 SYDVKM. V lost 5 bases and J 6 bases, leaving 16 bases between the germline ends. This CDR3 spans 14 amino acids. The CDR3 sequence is CASSPSGVGAEAFF. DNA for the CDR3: TGTGCCAGCAGTCCCTCCGGGGTTGGCGCTGAAGCTTTCTTT.